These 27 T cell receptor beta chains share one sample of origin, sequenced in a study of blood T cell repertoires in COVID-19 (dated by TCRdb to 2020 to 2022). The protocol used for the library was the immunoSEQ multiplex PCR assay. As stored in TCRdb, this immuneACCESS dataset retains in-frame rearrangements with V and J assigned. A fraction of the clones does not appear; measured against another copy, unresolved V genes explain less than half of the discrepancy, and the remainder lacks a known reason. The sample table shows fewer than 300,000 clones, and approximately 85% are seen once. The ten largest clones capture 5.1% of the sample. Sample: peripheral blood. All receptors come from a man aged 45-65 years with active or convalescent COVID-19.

The CDR3 DNA reads TGTGCCTGGCTCTCCAGGGGGTCCTATAATTCACCCCTCCACTTT. Residues: CAWLSRGSYNSPLHF. V usage is TRBV30 and J usage is TRBJ1-6, with TRBD1 matching over 7 bases. The CDR3 is 15 residues long. Losses at the gene ends were 5 bases for V and 1 base for J; bases not matched to a gene: 5. Germline CDR1 is GTSNPN and CDR2 is SVGIG (reference sequence). The whole variable domain, filled in from reference TRBV30 and TRBJ1-6, reads SQTIHQWPATLVQPVGSPLSLECTVEGTSNPNLYWYRQAAGRGLQLLFYSVGIGQISSEVPQNLSASRPQDRQFILSSKKLLLSDSGFYLCAWLSRGSYNSPLHFGNGTRLTVT.

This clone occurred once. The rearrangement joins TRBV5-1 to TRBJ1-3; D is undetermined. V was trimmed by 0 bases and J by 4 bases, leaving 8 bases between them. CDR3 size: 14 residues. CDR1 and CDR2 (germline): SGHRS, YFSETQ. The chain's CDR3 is CASSLGSEGNTIYF. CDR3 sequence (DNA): TGCGCCAGCAGCTTGGGAAGCGAGGGAAACACCATATATTTT.

CDR3 region: CASSSLTGRQETQYF. The CDR3 coding sequence is TGCGCCAGCAGTAGCTTGACGGGAAGACAAGAGACCCAGTACTTC. The rearrangement joins TRBV5-1 to TRBJ2-5; a possible D gene is TRBD2 (5 bases). This CDR3 has 15 residues. Germline V gene lookup returns CDR1 SGHRS and CDR2 YFSETQ. Between the trimmed V and J ends, which lost 5 bases and 2 bases, there was a span of 16 bases.

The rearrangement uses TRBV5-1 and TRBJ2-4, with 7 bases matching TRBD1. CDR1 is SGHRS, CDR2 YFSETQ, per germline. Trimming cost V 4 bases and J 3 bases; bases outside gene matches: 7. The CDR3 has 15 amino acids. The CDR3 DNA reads TGCGCCAGCAGCCCGGGACAGACGAACAAAAACATTCAGTACTTC. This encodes CASSPGQTNKNIQYF.

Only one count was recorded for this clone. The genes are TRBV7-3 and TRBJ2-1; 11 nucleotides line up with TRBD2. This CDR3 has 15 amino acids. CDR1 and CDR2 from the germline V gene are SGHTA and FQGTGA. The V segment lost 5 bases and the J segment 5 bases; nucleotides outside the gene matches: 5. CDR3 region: CASSKTSGGNNEQFF. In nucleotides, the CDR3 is TGTGCCAGCAGCAAAACTAGCGGGGGTAACAATGAGCAGTTCTTC.

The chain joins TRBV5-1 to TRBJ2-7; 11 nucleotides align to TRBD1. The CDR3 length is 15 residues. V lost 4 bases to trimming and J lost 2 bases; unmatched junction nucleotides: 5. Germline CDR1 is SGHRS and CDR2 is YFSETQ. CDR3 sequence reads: CASSNGQGAAYEQYF. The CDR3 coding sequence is TGCGCCAGCAGCAACGGACAGGGGGCTGCCTACGAGCAGTACTTC. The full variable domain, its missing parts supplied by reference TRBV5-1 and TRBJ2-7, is KAGVTQTPRYLIKTRGQQVTLSCSPISGHRSVSWYQQTPGQGLQFLFEYFSETQRNKGNFPGRFSGRQFSNSRSEMNVSTLELGDSALYLCASSNGQGAAYEQYFGPGTRLTVT.

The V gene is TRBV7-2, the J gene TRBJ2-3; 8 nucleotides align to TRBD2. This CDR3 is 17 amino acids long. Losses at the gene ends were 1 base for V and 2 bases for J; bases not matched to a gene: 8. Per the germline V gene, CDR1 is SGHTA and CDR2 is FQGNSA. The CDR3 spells CASSLVGTSGTTDTQYF. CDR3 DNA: TGTGCCAGCAGCTTAGTCGGCACTAGCGGAACCACAGATACGCAGTATTTT. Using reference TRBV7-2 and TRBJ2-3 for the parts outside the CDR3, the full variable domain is GAGVSQSPSNKVTEKGKDVELRCDPISGHTALYWYRQSLGQGLEFLIYFQGNSAPDKSGLPSDRFSAERTGGSVSTLTIQRTQQEDSAVYLCASSLVGTSGTTDTQYFGPGTRLTVL.

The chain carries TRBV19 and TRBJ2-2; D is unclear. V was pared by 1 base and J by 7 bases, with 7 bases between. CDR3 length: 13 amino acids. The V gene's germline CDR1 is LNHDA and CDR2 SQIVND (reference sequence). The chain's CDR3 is CASSIVYDGELFF. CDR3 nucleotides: TGTGCCAGTAGTATAGTCTATGACGGGGAGCTGTTTTTT. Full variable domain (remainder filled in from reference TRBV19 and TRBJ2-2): DGGITQSPKYLFRKEGQNVTLSCEQNLNHDAMYWYRQDPGQGLRLIYYSQIVNDFQKGDIAEGYSVSREKKESFPLTVTSAQKNPTAFYLCASSIVYDGELFFGEGSRLTVL.

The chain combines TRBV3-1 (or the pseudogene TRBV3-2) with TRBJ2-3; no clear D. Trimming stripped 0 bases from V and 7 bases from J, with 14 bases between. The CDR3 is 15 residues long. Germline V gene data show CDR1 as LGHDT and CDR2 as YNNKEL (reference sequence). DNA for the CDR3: TGTGCCAGCAGCCAAGAGCCTAATGGCGGCTATACGCAGTATTTT. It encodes CASSQEPNGGYTQYF.

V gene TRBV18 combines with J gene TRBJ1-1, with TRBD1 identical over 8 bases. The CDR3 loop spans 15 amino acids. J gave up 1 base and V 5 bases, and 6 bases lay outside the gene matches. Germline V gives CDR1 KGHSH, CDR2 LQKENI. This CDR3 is CASSATGGANTEAFF. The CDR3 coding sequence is TGTGCCAGCTCAGCCACAGGGGGAGCGAACACTGAAGCTTTCTTT.

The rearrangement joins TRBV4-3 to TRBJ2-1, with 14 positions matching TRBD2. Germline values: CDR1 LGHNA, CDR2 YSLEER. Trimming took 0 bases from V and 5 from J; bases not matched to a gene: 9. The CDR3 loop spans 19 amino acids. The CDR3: CASSQDRGTSGRYDNEQFF. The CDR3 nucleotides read TGCGCCAGCAGCCAAGATCGCGGGACTAGCGGGAGATATGACAATGAGCAGTTCTTC.

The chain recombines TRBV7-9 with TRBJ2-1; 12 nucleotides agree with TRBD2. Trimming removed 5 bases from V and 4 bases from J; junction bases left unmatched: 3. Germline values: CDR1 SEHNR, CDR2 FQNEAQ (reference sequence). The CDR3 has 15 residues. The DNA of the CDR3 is TGTGCCAGCAGCCGGACTAGCGGGGCTTACAATGAGCAGTTCTTC. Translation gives CASSRTSGAYNEQFF. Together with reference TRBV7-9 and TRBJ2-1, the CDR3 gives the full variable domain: DTGVSQNPRHKITKRGQNVTFRCDPISEHNRLYWYRQTLGQGPEFLTYFQNEAQLEKSRLLSDRFSAERPKGSFSTLEIQRTEQGDSAMYLCASSRTSGAYNEQFFGPGTRLTVL.

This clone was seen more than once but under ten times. CDR3 nucleotide sequence: TGTGCCAGCAGCTTGACAGGGGCCGCTGAAGCTTTCTTT. It codes for CASSLTGAAEAFF. The chain is built from TRBV5-4 and TRBJ1-1; 7 positions match TRBD1. V trimming: 1 base; J trimming: 6 bases; junction bases outside the gene matches: 3. Germline CDR1 is SGHNT and CDR2 is YYREEE (reference sequence). This CDR3 region has 13 residues.

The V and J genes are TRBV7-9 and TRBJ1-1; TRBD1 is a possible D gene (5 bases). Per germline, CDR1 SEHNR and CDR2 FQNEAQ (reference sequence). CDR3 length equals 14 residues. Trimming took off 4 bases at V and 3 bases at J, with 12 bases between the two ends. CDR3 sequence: CASSSQAGYTEAFF. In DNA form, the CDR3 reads TGTGCCAGCAGCTCACAGGCGGGGTACACTGAAGCTTTCTTT. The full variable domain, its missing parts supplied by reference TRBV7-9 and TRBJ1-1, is DTGVSQNPRHKITKRGQNVTFRCDPISEHNRLYWYRQTLGQGPEFLTYFQNEAQLEKSRLLSDRFSAERPKGSFSTLEIQRTEQGDSAMYLCASSSQAGYTEAFFGQGTRLTVV.

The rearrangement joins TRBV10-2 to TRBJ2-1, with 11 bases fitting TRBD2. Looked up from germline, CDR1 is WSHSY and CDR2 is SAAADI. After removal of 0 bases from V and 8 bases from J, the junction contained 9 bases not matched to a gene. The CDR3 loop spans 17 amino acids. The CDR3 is CASSESTTSGSRDEQFF. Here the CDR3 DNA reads TGCGCCAGCAGTGAGTCGACTACTAGCGGGAGTAGGGATGAGCAGTTCTTC.

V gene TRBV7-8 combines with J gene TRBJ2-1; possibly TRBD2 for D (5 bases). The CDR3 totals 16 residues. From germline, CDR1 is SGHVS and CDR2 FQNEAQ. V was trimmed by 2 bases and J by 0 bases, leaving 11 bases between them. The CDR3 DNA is TGTGCCAGCAGCTTATTTGAGCGGAGCTCCTACAATGAGCAGTTCTTC. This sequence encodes CASSLFERSSYNEQFF.

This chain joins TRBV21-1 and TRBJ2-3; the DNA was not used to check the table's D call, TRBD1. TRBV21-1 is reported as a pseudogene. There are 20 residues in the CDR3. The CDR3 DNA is TGTGCCAGCAGCAAAGAAGTCTGTAGGATACAGGGAACTTACACAGATACGCAGTATTTT. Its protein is CASSKEVCRIQGTYTDTQYF.

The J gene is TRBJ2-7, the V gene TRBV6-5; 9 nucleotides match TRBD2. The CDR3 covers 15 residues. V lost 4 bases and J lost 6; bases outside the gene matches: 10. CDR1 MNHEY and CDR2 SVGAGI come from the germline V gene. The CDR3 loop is CASSSDLAGEGEQYF. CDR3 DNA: TGTGCCAGCAGTTCTGACTTAGCGGGAGAGGGCGAGCAGTACTTC.

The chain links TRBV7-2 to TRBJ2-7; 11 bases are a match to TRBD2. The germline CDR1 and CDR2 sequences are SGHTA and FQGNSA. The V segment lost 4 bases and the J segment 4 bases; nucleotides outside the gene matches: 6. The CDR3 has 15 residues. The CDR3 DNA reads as TGTGCCAGCAGCTCCCGGGCTAGCGGGGGGTACGAGCAGTACTTC. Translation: CASSSRASGGYEQYF.

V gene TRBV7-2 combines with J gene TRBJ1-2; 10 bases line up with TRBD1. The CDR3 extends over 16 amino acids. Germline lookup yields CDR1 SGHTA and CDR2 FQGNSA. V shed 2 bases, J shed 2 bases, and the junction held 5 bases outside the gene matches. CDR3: CASSLLGTGDNYGYTF. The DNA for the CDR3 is TGTGCCAGCAGCTTACTCGGGACAGGGGACAACTATGGCTACACCTTC. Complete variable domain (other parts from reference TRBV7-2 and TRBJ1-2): GAGVSQSPSNKVTEKGKDVELRCDPISGHTALYWYRQSLGQGLEFLIYFQGNSAPDKSGLPSDRFSAERTGGSVSTLTIQRTQQEDSAVYLCASSLLGTGDNYGYTFGSGTRLTVV.

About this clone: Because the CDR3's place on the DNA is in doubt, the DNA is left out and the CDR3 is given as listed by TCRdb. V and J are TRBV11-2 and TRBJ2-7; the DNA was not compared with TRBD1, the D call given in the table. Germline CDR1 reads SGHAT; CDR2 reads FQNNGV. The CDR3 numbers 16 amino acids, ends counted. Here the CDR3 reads CASSFGPGQGGYEQYF.

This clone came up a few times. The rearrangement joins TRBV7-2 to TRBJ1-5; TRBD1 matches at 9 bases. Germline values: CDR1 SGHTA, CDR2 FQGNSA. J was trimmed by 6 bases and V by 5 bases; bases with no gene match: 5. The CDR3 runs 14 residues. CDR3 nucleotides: TGTGCCAGCAGCCCGGGACAGGGTATTCAGCCCCAGCATTTT. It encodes CASSPGQGIQPQHF.

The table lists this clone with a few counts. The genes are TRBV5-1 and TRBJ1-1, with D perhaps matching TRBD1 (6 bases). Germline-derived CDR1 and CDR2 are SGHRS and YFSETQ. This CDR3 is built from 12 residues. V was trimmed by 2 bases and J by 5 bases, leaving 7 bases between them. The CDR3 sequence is CASSFQGTEAFF. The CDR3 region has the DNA TGCGCCAGCAGCTTCCAGGGGACTGAAGCTTTCTTT. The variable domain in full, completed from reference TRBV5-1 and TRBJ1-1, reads KAGVTQTPRYLIKTRGQQVTLSCSPISGHRSVSWYQQTPGQGLQFLFEYFSETQRNKGNFPGRFSGRQFSNSRSEMNVSTLELGDSALYLCASSFQGTEAFFGQGTRLTVV.

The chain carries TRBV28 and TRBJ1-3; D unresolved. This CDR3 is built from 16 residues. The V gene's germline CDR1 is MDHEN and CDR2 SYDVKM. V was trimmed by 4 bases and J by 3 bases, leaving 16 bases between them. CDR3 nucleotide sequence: TGTGCCAGCAGTTCGTACTATGGGGAGTTTGGAAACACCATATATTTT. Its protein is CASSSYYGEFGNTIYF.

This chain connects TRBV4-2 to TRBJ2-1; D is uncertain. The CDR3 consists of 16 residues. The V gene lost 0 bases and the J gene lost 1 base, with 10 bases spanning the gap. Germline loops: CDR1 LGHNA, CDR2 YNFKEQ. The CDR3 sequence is CASSQDAWSSYNEQFF. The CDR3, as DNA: TGTGCCAGCAGCCAAGACGCGTGGAGTTCCTACAATGAGCAGTTCTTC.

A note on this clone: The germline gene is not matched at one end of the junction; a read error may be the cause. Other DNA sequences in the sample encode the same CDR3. CDR3 in DNA: TGTGCTAGCAGTGAATTCTGGACTAGTTCGTCCGAGCAGTACTTC. Its translation is CASSEFWTSSSEQYF. The chain employs TRBV6-1 and TRBJ2-7; 7 bases agree with TRBD2. The V gene's germline CDR1 is MNHNS and CDR2 SASEGT. The CDR3 contains 15 residues.

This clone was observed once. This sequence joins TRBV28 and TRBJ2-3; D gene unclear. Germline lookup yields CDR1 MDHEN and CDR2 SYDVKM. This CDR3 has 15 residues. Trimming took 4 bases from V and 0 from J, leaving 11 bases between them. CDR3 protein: CASSSPETSTDTQYF. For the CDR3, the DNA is TGTGCCAGCAGTTCCCCGGAGACTAGCACAGATACGCAGTATTTT.